A selection of T cell receptor beta chains follows, all from one sample in a study of stem cell transplantation in POMP-related autoinflammatory disease. Libraries were prepared by immunoSEQ multiplex PCR; TCRdb keeps only in-frame clonotypes and omits some of them. The sample has about 8,900 clones; approximately 91% are singletons. Sample: CD8+ T cells from PBMCs, taken before stem cell transplantation. All receptors derive from a human donor with POMP-related autoinflammation and immune dysregulation (PRAID). Each CDR3 is given with its conserved first and last residue. A D gene is named only where the DNA matches it firmly. Expanded clones are given a class, and other clones once, few, many or no size at all.

-,TRBJ2-7,once,TRBV4-1,TGCGCCAGCAGCCAAGATCGTGTCCGCCCGGGGGAGCAGTACTTC,CASSQDRVRPGEQYF
TRBD1,TRBJ1-1,-,TRBV7-9,TGTGCCAGCAGCCCGACAGGGTCGGGAGCTTTCTTT,CASSPTGSGAFF
-,TRBJ1-4,-,TRBV23-1,TGCGCCAGCAGTCACCCCTCCCCTGAAACTAATGAAAAACTGTTTTTT,CASSHPSPETNEKLFF
-,TRBJ1-5,-,TRBV7-3,TGTGCCAGCAGCAGCCGGGACACGCGGGGACAGCCCCAGCATTTT,CASSSRDTRGQPQHF
-,TRBJ2-3,-,TRBV7-6,TGTGCCAGCAGCTTAGCCGGGGGGCAGACAGATACGCAGTATTTT,CASSLAGGQTDTQYF
-,TRBJ2-3,-,TRBV5-1,TGCGCCAGCAGCTGGGCAGAGGGGGGCACGGATACGCAGTATTTT,CASSWAEGGTDTQYF
-,TRBJ2-2,-,TRBV27,TGTGCCAGCACCCCCCGGCCGTTAGGCGGGGAGCTGTTTTTT,CASTPRPLGGELFF
TRBD1,TRBJ2-2,-,TRBV4-1,TGCGCCAGCAGGCTTTCGGACAGGGGGACCGGGGAGCTGTTTTTT,CASRLSDRGTGELFF
-,TRBJ1-5,few,TRBV9,TGTGCCAGCAGCGTGGACGGCGGGAGCAATCAGCCCCAGCATTTT,CASSVDGGSNQPQHF
-,TRBJ1-6,-,TRBV25-1,TGTGCCAGCAGCGAAAGGGTCAGGGCTGCACCCCTCCACTTT,CASSERVRAAPLHF
-,TRBJ1-1,-,TRBV13,TGTGCCAGCAGCCCATGGTCGACACAGGGAAGTATGGCTGAAGCTTTCTTT,CASSPWSTQGSMAEAFF
-,TRBJ2-5,-,TRBV7-9,TGTGCCAGCCGCGGGCCTAAAGGGACCCAGTACTTC,CASRGPKGTQYF
-,TRBJ1-6,few,TRBV7-9,TGTGCCAGCAGCTTAGCAGTATCGTATAATTCACCCCTCCACTTT,CASSLAVSYNSPLHF
TRBD1,TRBJ2-3,-,TRBV9,TGTGCCAGCAGCGTCGGGGACAGTACCCACACAGATACGCAGTATTTT,CASSVGDSTHTDTQYF